The subject of this entry is one T cell receptor beta chain. Its antigen is not known. This specimen belongs to a study of T cells after yellow fever vaccination. Study-level findings and limits: Secondary responses were weaker yet peaked faster, day 5 versus 15.

The CDR3 covers 16 residues. Between the trimmed V and J ends, which lost 10 bases and 0 bases, there was a span of 20 bases. In germline, CDR1 is MNHEY, CDR2 SVGEGT. TCRdb passed the 5' RACE reads through MiXCR, listing each CDR3 protein once. Here the sample spans nearly 550,000 distinct CDR3 sequences, about 19% being singletons. Specimen: PBMCs, collected 15 days after the yellow fever booster vaccination. This sequence joins TRBV6-2 or TRBV6-3 and TRBJ2-3; no clear D. The TCR was taken from a man aged 25 to 40 who received the YFV17D yellow fever vaccine. The CDR3 spells CATWGFGLSSTDTQYF. The CDR3 nucleotides read TGTGCCACGTGGGGTTTCGGGCTTTCTAGCACAGATACGCAGTATTTT.